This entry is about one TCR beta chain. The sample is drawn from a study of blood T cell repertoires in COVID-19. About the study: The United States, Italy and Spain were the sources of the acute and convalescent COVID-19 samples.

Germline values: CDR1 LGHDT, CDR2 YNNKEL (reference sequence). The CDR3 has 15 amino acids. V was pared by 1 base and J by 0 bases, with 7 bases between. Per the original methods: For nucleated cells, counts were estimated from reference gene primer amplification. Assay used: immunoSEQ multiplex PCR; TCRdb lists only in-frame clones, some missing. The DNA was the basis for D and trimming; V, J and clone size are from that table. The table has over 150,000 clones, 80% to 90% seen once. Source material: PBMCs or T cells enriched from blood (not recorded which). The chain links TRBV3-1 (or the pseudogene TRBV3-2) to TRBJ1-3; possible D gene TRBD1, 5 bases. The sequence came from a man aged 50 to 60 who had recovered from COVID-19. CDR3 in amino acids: CASSQGGTSGNTIYF. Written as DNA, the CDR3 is TGTGCCAGCAGCCAAGGGGGCACCTCTGGAAACACCATATATTTT.